Shown below are 12 T cell receptor beta chains from a single sample sequenced in a study of T cells in women clearing cervical HPV infection (dated by TCRdb to between 2017 and 2018). Receptor amplification or capture employed the immunoSEQ multiplex PCR assay. Here the immuneACCESS table is served through TCRdb, limited to in-frame sequences with V and J called. Missing clones are a known gap in these copies; in checked studies unresolved V genes cover under half, and the rest lacks a known reason. Per the sample table, the count is tens of thousands of clones. 3.3% of the sample lies in the top ten. The sequencing input was blood buffy coat. The receptors were gathered from a woman between 18 and 75 years old with a cervical HPV16 infection that either progressed to CIN3+ or cleared (not recorded which).

Note on this clone: The read terminates 3 residues before the CDR3 end, so the remaining end is supplied by the germline J gene. The V call is TRBV20-1, the J call TRBJ2-3; 10 bases agree with TRBD2. In germline, CDR1 is DFQATT, CDR2 SNEGSKA (reference sequence). The CDR3 totals 14 residues. The trim removed 6 bases at V and 1 base at J, leaving 4 bases unmatched. The CDR3 here is CSAILAGGTDTQYF. CDR3 DNA (partial): TGCAGTGCAATCCTAGCGGGGGGCACAGATACG.

With respect to this clone: The observed sequence ends 3 residues before the CDR3 terminus, with the missing tail filled in from the germline J gene. This chain joins TRBV5-1 and TRBJ1-2; possible D gene TRBD1, 5 bases. Trimming shortened V by 0 bases and J by 4 bases, and 13 bases separated the two germline ends. The CDR3 sequence is 15 residues long. The germline gives CDR1 SGHRS, CDR2 YFSETQ. CDR3 DNA (partial): TGCGCCAGCAGCTTGGCCACCCAGGGAGGCTATGGC. Translation: CASSLATQGGYG. The CDR3, in full, reads CASSLATQGGYGYTF. Full variable domain (outside the CDR3, taken from reference TRBV5-1 and TRBJ1-2): KAGVTQTPRYLIKTRGQQVTLSCSPISGHRSVSWYQQTPGQGLQFLFEYFSETQRNKGNFPGRFSGRQFSNSRSEMNVSTLELGDSALYLCASSLATQGGYGYTFGSGTRLTVV.

To note about this clone: The read falls 3 residues short of the CDR3 end, and the missing part is taken from the germline J gene. This rearrangement joins TRBV11-2 to TRBJ2-3, with D unresolved. This CDR3 spans 15 amino acids. Germline CDR1 is SGHAT and CDR2 is FQNNGV. Trimming pared 2 bases from V and 2 bases from J, leaving 11 bases between. Incomplete CDR3 DNA: TGTGCCAGCAGCTTAAGTGGGCTCCTCACAGATACG. It encodes CASSLSGLLTDT. The full CDR3 protein reads CASSLSGLLTDTQYF.

The CDR3 region is CAISEGGANFEQYF. Incomplete CDR3 DNA: TGTGCCATCAGTGAGGGGGGGGCGAACTTCGAG. The chain employs TRBV10-3 and TRBJ2-7, with D possibly matching TRBD2 (7 bases). From the germline J gene comes the end of the CDR3, since the read stops 3 residues before it. V shed 2 bases and J shed 6 bases, with 14 bases lying between them. The CDR3 length is 14 residues. In germline, CDR1 is ENHRY, CDR2 SYGVKD.

Concerning this clone: One end of the junction does not line up with germline, which may come from a read error. The CDR3 end falls 3 residues outside the read, so it is completed with the germline J gene. The chain has TRBV18 and TRBJ2-7; 8 positions agree with TRBD1. This CDR3 is 15 amino acids long. The germline V gene encodes CDR1 KGHSH and CDR2 LQKENI. CDR3 region: CASAPMGQDYYEQYF. The covered CDR3 bases are TGTGCCAGCGCACCGATGGGACAGGACTACTACGAG.

As regards this clone: Read data end 3 residues before the CDR3 end; the end is taken from the germline J gene. This sequence joins TRBV5-1 and TRBJ2-1; 7 bases agree with TRBD2. This CDR3 has 16 amino acids. Germline values: CDR1 SGHRS, CDR2 YFSETQ. J was trimmed by 4 bases and V by 4 bases; bases with no gene match: 11. The sequenced part of the CDR3 DNA is TGCGCCAGCAGCCTTGTTGCCCAGCGGGGTTACAATGAG. Its protein is CASSLVAQRGYNE. The CDR3 in its entirety is CASSLVAQRGYNEQFF. Combining the CDR3 with reference TRBV5-1 and TRBJ2-1 gives the whole variable domain KAGVTQTPRYLIKTRGQQVTLSCSPISGHRSVSWYQQTPGQGLQFLFEYFSETQRNKGNFPGRFSGRQFSNSRSEMNVSTLELGDSALYLCASSLVAQRGYNEQFFGPGTRLTVL.

About this clone: The CDR3 extends 3 residues past the end of the read, so its final part is completed from the germline J gene. V gene TRBV7-2 combines with J gene TRBJ2-3; 11 bases fit TRBD2. This CDR3 is built from 15 residues. CDR1 and CDR2 from the germline V gene are SGHTA and FQGNSA. V was clipped by 4 bases and J by 4 bases; unmatched bases: 4. CDR3 DNA (partial): TGTGCCAGCAGCTCTACTAGCGGGAGTTCAGATACG. Protein product: CASSSTSGSSDT. The entire CDR3 sequence reads CASSSTSGSSDTQYF.

Comments on this clone: The read falls 3 residues short of the CDR3 end, and the missing part is taken from the germline J gene. This chain links TRBV7-2 with TRBJ2-3, with 8 nucleotides matching TRBD2. The V gene end was trimmed by 1 base and the J gene end by 6 bases; junction bases not matched to a gene: 0. There are 13 residues in the CDR3. The germline V gene encodes CDR1 SGHTA and CDR2 FQGNSA. CDR3 residues: CASSLGLADTQYF. Incomplete CDR3 DNA: TGTGCCAGCAGCTTAGGACTAGCGGATACG.

A note on this clone: The CDR3 extends 3 residues past the end of the read, so its final part is completed from the germline J gene. The V call is TRBV20-1, the J call TRBJ2-7; 9 bases agree with TRBD2. The CDR3 is 14 amino acids. Germline CDR1 and CDR2: DFQATT and SNEGSKA (reference sequence). Trimming removed 3 bases from V and 3 bases from J; junction bases left unmatched: 6. The CDR3 bases that were read are TGCAGTGCTAGTTTAGCGGGAGCAGACTACGAG. Translated: CSASLAGADYE. The full CDR3 protein reads CSASLAGADYEQYF.

Comments on this clone: The read is 3 residues too short to cover the CDR3 end, so that end is filled in from the germline J gene. The chain employs TRBV19 and TRBJ1-5; the match to TRBD1 covers 7 bases. Losses at the gene ends were 8 bases for V and 4 bases for J; bases not matched to a gene: 5. The CDR3 loop spans 13 amino acids. Germline V gene data show CDR1 as LNHDA and CDR2 as SQIVND (reference sequence). This chain's CDR3 is CASGTDQNQPQHF. The sequenced part of the CDR3 DNA is TGTGCCAGTGGGACAGACCAAAATCAGCCC.

Of note for this clone: The read is 3 residues too short to cover the CDR3 end, so that end is filled in from the germline J gene. This chain uses TRBV18 with TRBJ1-4; D gene uncertain. The CDR3 covers 16 residues. The germline V gene has CDR1 KGHSH and CDR2 LQKENI. Trimming took off 4 bases at V and 0 bases at J, with 12 bases between the two ends. CDR3 in amino acids: CASSLDTPATNEKLFF. The covered CDR3 bases are TGTGCCAGCTCACTAGACACTCCAGCAACTAATGAAAAA. The full variable domain, in which reference TRBV18 and TRBJ1-4 provide the parts outside the CDR3, is NAGVMQNPRHLVRRRGQEARLRCSPMKGHSHVYWYRQLPEEGLKFMVYLQKENIIDESGMPKERFSAEFPKEGPSILRIQQVVRGDSAAYFCASSLDTPATNEKLFFGSGTQLSVL.

A remark on this clone: The read halts 3 residues ahead of the CDR3 end, with the missing end drawn from the germline J gene. The chain has TRBV12-3 or TRBV12-4 and TRBJ2-2; D remains ambiguous. This CDR3 is 13 amino acids long. V was cut by 7 bases and J by 6 bases, with 12 bases left in between. The sequenced part of the CDR3 DNA is TGTGCCAGCACCAAAGCTCCGGCCGGGGAG. It translates to CASTKAPAGE. The whole CDR3 reads CASTKAPAGELFF.